These 5 T cell receptor beta chains were sequenced from one sample in a study of OX40 agonist ivuxolimab in advanced cancers. Sequenced by immunoSEQ multiplex PCR; TCRdb stores in-frame clones only, minus some. The data hold under 60,000 clones, with around 87% observed a single time. The sample here was CD4+ or CD8+ T cells sorted from blood, taken in a trial of the OX40 agonist ivuxolimab. Source of these receptors: an adult with an advanced solid tumor such as melanoma, head and neck, liver or kidney cancer.

V is TRBV4-1 and J is TRBJ2-7; a possible D gene is TRBD2 (6 bases). This CDR3 spans 14 amino acids. The V end lost 4 bases, the J end lost 4 bases, and 14 bases lay between the germline ends. The germline CDR1 and CDR2 sequences are MGHRA and YSYEKL. CDR3 sequence reads: CASSPRDLGYEQYF. The CDR3 DNA reads as TGCGCCAGCAGCCCCCGGGACTTGGGGTACGAGCAGTACTTC.

The J gene is TRBJ2-7, the V gene TRBV19; D perhaps matches TRBD2 (6 bases). The CDR3 is 14 amino acids. V lost 6 bases and J 4 bases, leaving 16 bases between the germline ends. CDR1 and CDR2 (germline): LNHDA, SQIVND (reference sequence). The CDR3 coding sequence is TGTGCCAGTAGAGCGTCTACGGGACTTTACGAGCAGTACTTC. This encodes CASRASTGLYEQYF. Full variable domain (rest looked up from reference TRBV19 and TRBJ2-7): DGGITQSPKYLFRKEGQNVTLSCEQNLNHDAMYWYRQDPGQGLRLIYYSQIVNDFQKGDIAEGYSVSREKKESFPLTVTSAQKNPTAFYLCASRASTGLYEQYFGPGTRLTVT.

The CDR3 DNA reads TGTGCCAGCAGCCCCCGCAGGGTCGAGCAGTACTTC. Amino acid sequence: CASSPRRVEQYF. The chain employs TRBV7-2 and TRBJ2-7; D perhaps matches TRBD1 (5 bases). The germline V and J ends were trimmed by 5 bases and 6 bases, with 11 bases remaining between them. The CDR3 consists of 12 residues. CDR1 is SGHTA, CDR2 FQGNSA, per germline.

This clone was recorded once. J is TRBJ2-7 and V is TRBV7-9, with a weak D call TRBD2 (7 bases). Germline CDR1 and CDR2: SEHNR and FQNEAQ (reference sequence). Trimming cost V 6 bases and J 0 bases, with 15 bases left between them. This CDR3 comprises 15 residues. In DNA form, the CDR3 reads TGTGCCAGCAGGTCGGGGGGCCGGAGCTCCTACGAGCAGTACTTC. As protein: CASRSGGRSSYEQYF.

In DNA, the CDR3 is TGCGCCAGCAGCTTGGGTGGGGTTGAGCAGTTCTTC. This gives the protein CASSLGGVEQFF. The chain joins TRBV5-1 to TRBJ2-1; D uncertain. Deletions cut 0 bases from V and 9 bases from J, with 7 bases between. This CDR3 has 12 amino acids. Germline assignment: CDR1 SGHRS and CDR2 YFSETQ.